The 13 T cell receptor beta chains below were found in one sample sequenced in a study of technical replicates of blood from several donors. Some clones are missing from TCRdb's copy, which holds only in-frame ones; the method was immunoSEQ multiplex PCR. The sample holds approximately 100,000 clones, around 95% seen once. The sequenced sample was T cells isolated from PBMCs. Every receptor here comes from a human donor in good health.

This chain joins TRBV6-5 and TRBJ1-1, with unresolved D. Trimming removed 2 bases from V and 7 bases from J, with 8 bases in between. The CDR3 totals 12 residues. The V gene's germline CDR1 is MNHEY and CDR2 SVGAGI. DNA of the CDR3: TGTGCCAGCAGTTACGCGACGGGTGAAGCTTTCTTT. Translation: CASSYATGEAFF.

The chain links TRBV7-8 to TRBJ2-1; 14 bases match TRBD2. The V and J ends lost 5 bases and 5 bases, in that order; junction bases with no gene match: 23. From germline, CDR1 is SGHVS and CDR2 FQNEAQ. This CDR3 comprises 22 residues. CDR3 in DNA: TGTGCCAGCAGCCGTCCCCCTAGCTTTTCGGGACTAGCGGGAGATGTAGACAATGAGCAGTTCTTC. Its protein is CASSRPPSFSGLAGDVDNEQFF.

This chain joins TRBV19 and TRBJ2-1, with D possibly being TRBD2 (6 bases). With 4 bases removed from V and 4 bases from J, the gap between germline ends came to 11 bases. CDR1 LNHDA and CDR2 SQIVND come from the germline V gene (reference sequence). The CDR3 consists of 14 residues. In nucleotides, the CDR3 is TGTGCCAGTAGTAGCGGGGCCGGATACAATGAGCAGTTCTTC. Translating it yields CASSSGAGYNEQFF.

This clone was counted once. The V gene is TRBV5-1, the J gene TRBJ2-3, with 9 bases that match TRBD2. Germline V gene data show CDR1 as SGHRS and CDR2 as YFSETQ. V lost 1 base to trimming and J lost 4 bases; unmatched junction nucleotides: 7. This CDR3 contains 16 residues. The CDR3 DNA follows: TGCGCCAGCAGCTTGAGGGGTAGCGGGAGCGCAGATACGCAGTATTTT. Its translation: CASSLRGSGSADTQYF.

CDR3 residues: CASRNGGSNQPQHF. CDR3 bases: TGCGCCAGCAGAAATGGCGGTAGCAATCAGCCCCAGCATTTT. The J gene is TRBJ1-5, the V gene TRBV10-2, with no clear D. CDR1 is WSHSY and CDR2 is SAAADI in the germline V gene. Deletions cut 6 bases from V and 0 bases from J, with 9 bases between. The length of the CDR3 is 14 residues.

CDR3 DNA: TGTGCCAGCAGCTTAGCGTTCGGACTAGCGGAAGAGACCCAGTACTTC. Its protein product is CASSLAFGLAEETQYF. The V and J genes are TRBV7-9 and TRBJ2-5; 10 bases match TRBD2. Germline CDR1 reads SEHNR; CDR2 reads FQNEAQ (reference sequence). With V trimmed by 0 bases and J by 3 bases, 4 bases remained unmatched. This CDR3 contains 16 residues.

The chain couples TRBV29-1 to TRBJ2-2, with D uncertain. V lost 4 bases, J lost 1 base, and 10 bases lay in between. The germline V gene has CDR1 SQVTM and CDR2 ANQGSEA. The CDR3 spans 14 residues. CDR3 region: CSVVLERNTGELFF. CDR3 nucleotide sequence: TGCAGCGTTGTCTTAGAGAGGAACACCGGGGAGCTGTTTTTT.

The V and J genes are TRBV9 and TRBJ2-7, with unresolved D. Germline assignment: CDR1 SGDLS and CDR2 YYNGEE. The CDR3 runs to 14 residues. V lost 0 bases to trimming and J lost 0 bases, with 7 bases between them. The CDR3 spells CASSVGYSSYEQYF. In nucleotides, the CDR3 is TGTGCCAGCAGCGTAGGTTACAGCTCCTACGAGCAGTACTTC.

The gene calls are TRBV15 and TRBJ2-1; 11 bases are shared with TRBD1. This CDR3 spans 16 amino acids. Germline assignment: CDR1 LNHNV and CDR2 YYDKDF (reference sequence). Unmatched junction bases numbered 3, after V lost 1 base and J lost 4 bases. The CDR3 bases are TGTGCCACCAGCAGAGGGGGACAGGGGGATTACAATGAGCAGTTCTTC. Its protein is CATSRGGQGDYNEQFF.

A single count supports this clone. V gene TRBV10-3 combines with J gene TRBJ2-3, with TRBD2 identical over 8 bases. Germline assignment: CDR1 ENHRY and CDR2 SYGVKD. The CDR3 sequence is 15 residues long. The V and J ends lost 4 bases and 4 bases, in that order; junction bases with no gene match: 7. The CDR3 loop is CAISARGAGADTQYF. The CDR3 DNA reads TGTGCCATCAGTGCGCGGGGGGCTGGGGCAGATACGCAGTATTTT.

This chain links TRBV15 with TRBJ2-3, with D tentatively TRBD2 (6 bases). From germline, CDR1 is LNHNV and CDR2 YYDKDF (reference sequence). The CDR3 runs 18 residues. Trimming stripped 4 bases from V and 4 bases from J, with 24 bases between. The CDR3 sequence is CATSIGGRTAGSADTQYF. The CDR3 region has the DNA TGTGCCACCAGCATTGGTGGGAGGACGGCGGGTAGCGCAGATACGCAGTATTTT.

This clone was observed a single time. The gene calls are TRBV30 and TRBJ1-2; D uncertain. Germline V gives CDR1 GTSNPN, CDR2 SVGIG (reference sequence). V gave up 2 bases and J gave up 4 bases, with 8 bases separating them. The length of the CDR3 is 12 residues. The CDR3 loop reads CAWSREFYGYTF. CDR3 nucleotides: TGTGCCTGGAGTAGAGAGTTCTATGGCTACACCTTC. The full variable domain, in which reference TRBV30 and TRBJ1-2 provide the parts outside the CDR3, is SQTIHQWPATLVQPVGSPLSLECTVEGTSNPNLYWYRQAAGRGLQLLFYSVGIGQISSEVPQNLSASRPQDRQFILSSKKLLLSDSGFYLCAWSREFYGYTFGSGTRLTVV.

This chain connects TRBV14 to TRBJ2-7; D unresolved. V was shortened by 2 bases and J by 0 bases, with 11 bases between the two germline ends. The germline gives CDR1 SGHDN, CDR2 FVKESK. The CDR3 length is 15 residues. The CDR3 loop reads CASSQFDGASYEQYF. In DNA form, the CDR3 reads TGTGCCAGCAGCCAATTCGACGGAGCCTCCTACGAGCAGTACTTC.